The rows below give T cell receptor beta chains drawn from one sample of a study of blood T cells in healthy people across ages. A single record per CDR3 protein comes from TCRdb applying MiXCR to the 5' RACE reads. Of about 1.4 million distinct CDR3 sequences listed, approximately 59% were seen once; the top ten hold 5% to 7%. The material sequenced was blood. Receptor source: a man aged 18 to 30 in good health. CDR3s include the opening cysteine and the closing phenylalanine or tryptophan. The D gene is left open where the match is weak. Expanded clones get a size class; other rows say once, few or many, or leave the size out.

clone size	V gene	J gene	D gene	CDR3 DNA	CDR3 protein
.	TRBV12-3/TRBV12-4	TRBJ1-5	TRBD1	TGTGCCAGCAGCCGACCGGGACAGGGGCATCAGCCCCAGCATTTT	CASSRPGQGHQPQHF
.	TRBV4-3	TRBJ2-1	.	TGCGCCAGCAGCCAAGATGGCCCCATGGGGGAGCAGTTCTTC	CASSQDGPMGEQFF
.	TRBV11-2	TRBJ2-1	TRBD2	TGTGCCAGCAGCTCCTGGACTAGCGGGCTCGACAATGAGCAGTTCTTC	CASSSWTSGLDNEQFF
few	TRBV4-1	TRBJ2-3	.	TGCGCCAGCAGCCAAGATGGAACGGGCTCGTGGACAGATACGCAGTATTTT	CASSQDGTGSWTDTQYF
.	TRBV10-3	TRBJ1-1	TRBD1	TGTGCCATCAGACAGGGGCTGGAAACTGAAGCTTTCTTT	CAIRQGLETEAFF
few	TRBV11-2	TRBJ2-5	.	TGTGCCAGCAGCTCCATCGAGGGGGACTCCCCTAAGTACTTC	CASSSIEGDSPKYF
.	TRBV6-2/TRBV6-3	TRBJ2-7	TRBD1	TGTGCCAGCAGAGAGGGACAGGGTAACTTGGACGAGCAGTACTTC	CASREGQGNLDEQYF
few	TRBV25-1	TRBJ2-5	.	TGTGCCAGCAGTGATTGGGGTCTAGAGACCCAGTACTTC	CASSDWGLETQYF
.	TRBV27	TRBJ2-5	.	TGTGCCAGCAGTCCCGGGACAAGGGTGGGGTCAGAGACCCAGTACTTC	CASSPGTRVGSETQYF
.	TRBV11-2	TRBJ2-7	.	TGTGCCAGCAGCTCCCAGGAGGGCGAGCAGTACTTC	CASSSQEGEQYF
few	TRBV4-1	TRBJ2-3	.	TGCGCCAGCAGCCCCGGACACGGCACAGATACGCAGTATTTT	CASSPGHGTDTQYF
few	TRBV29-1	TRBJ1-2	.	TGCAGCGTTGATTACCGAGACGGCTACACCTTC	CSVDYRDGYTF
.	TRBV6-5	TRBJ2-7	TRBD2	TGTGCCAGCAGTTACTCGGGGAGGGGAGGCTACGAGCAGTACTTC	CASSYSGRGGYEQYF
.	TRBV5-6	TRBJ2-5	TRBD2	TGTGCCAGCACCATCGGACTAGCGGGAGCGGGGGAGACCCAGTACTTC	CASTIGLAGAGETQYF
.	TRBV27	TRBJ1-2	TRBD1	TGTGCCAGCAGTTCCAACTCGGGACAGCTCGCTAACTATGGCTACACCTTC	CASSSNSGQLANYGYTF
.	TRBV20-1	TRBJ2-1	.	TGCAGTGCTAGGGACCACTACAATGAGCAGTTCTTC	CSARDHYNEQFF
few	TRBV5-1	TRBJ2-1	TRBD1	TGCGCCAGCAGCGGGGGACAGGGGAGGTTCAATGAGCAGTTCTTC	CASSGGQGRFNEQFF
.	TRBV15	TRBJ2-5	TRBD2	TGTGCCACCAGCCCTCACCGGGGAGGGGAGACCCAGTACTTC	CATSPHRGGETQYF
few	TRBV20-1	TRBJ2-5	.	TGCAGTGCTAGGAAGTCAGATCAAGAGACCCAGTACTTC	CSARKSDQETQYF
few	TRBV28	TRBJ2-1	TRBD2	TGTGCCAGCAGTTTTCCCGGACTAGCGGGGGAGGTTGAGCAGTTCTTC	CASSFPGLAGEVEQFF
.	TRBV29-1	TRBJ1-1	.	TGCAGCGTTGTTCTTCCCTCGACAGTTTCTACCCTAGAAGCTTTCTTT	CSVVLPSTVSTLEAFF
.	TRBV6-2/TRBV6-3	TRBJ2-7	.	TGTGCCAGCAGTCCCCTTCCCTCGGGACTCATCACCTACGAGCAGTACTTC	CASSPLPSGLITYEQYF
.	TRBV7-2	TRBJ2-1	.	TGTGCCAGCAGCCCACGAGAGTGGAATGAGCAGTTCTTC	CASSPREWNEQFF
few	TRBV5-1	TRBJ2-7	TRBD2	TGCGCCAGCAGCAAGGGACTAGGCTCCTACGAGCAGTACTTC	CASSKGLGSYEQYF
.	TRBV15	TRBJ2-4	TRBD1	TGTGCCACCAGCGGCCGAGATATAATCCGGGACAGTCGTGACATTCAGTACTTC	CATSGRDIIRDSRDIQYF
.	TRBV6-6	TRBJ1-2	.	TGTGCCAGCAGTCAAACAGGGATGAGGATGGATGGCTACACCTTC	CASSQTGMRMDGYTF
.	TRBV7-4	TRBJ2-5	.	TGTGCCAGCAGCTACCGACGCCGGGGGACCCAGTACTTC	CASSYRRRGTQYF
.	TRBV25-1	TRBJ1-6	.	TGTGCCAGCAGTGAGGCGGGTTATAATTCACCCCTCCACTTT	CASSEAGYNSPLHF
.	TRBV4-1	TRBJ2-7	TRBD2	TGCGCCAGCAGCCAAGGCAGGCTAGCGGGGACTGAGCAGTACTTC	CASSQGRLAGTEQYF
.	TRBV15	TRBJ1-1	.	TGTGCCACCAGCAGAGATAGGCGGGCTTGGACTGAAGCTTTCTTT	CATSRDRRAWTEAFF
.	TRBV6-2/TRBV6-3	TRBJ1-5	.	TGTGCCAGCACCTCAAGATCTTATCAGCCCCAGCATTTT	CASTSRSYQPQHF
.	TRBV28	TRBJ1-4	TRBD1	TGTGCCAGCAGTTCCCAAACCGGGACAGGGGTCGAAAAACTGTTTTTT	CASSSQTGTGVEKLFF
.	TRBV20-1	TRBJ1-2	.	TGCAGTGCTAGAGATACCCAGGGAGACTATGGCCACACCTTC	CSARDTQGDYGHTF
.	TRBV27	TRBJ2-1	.	TGTGCCAGCAGCTTCTCCCCTGGGGGAGACAATGAGCAGTTCTTC	CASSFSPGGDNEQFF
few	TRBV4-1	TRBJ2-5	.	TGCGCCAGCACCGTGCAGGACAGCCCTCGGGAGACCCAGTACTTC	CASTVQDSPRETQYF
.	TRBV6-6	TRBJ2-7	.	TGTGCCAGCACCATAGCGCCACCTCAGGGCGAGCAGTACTTC	CASTIAPPQGEQYF
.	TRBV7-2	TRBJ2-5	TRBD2	TGTGCCAGCAGCTTAGGGCCGGCCCCCGGGAGGGAGACCCAGTACTTC	CASSLGPAPGRETQYF
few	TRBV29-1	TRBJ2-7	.	TGCAGCGTTGAAGGGGGGGAGATCCAGTACTTC	CSVEGGEIQYF
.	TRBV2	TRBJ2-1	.	TGTGCCAGCAGCGCCCGGAAGGGGGGCTCCTACAATGAGCAGTTCTTC	CASSARKGGSYNEQFF
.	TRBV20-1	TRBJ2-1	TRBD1	TGCAGTGCTACGAGGGGGACAGGGGGTCCACAGTTCTTC	CSATRGTGGPQFF
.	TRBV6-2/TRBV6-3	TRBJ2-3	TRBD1	TGTGCCAGCAGATGGGACAGGGGACCCACAGATACGCAGTATTTT	CASRWDRGPTDTQYF
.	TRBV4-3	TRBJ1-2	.	TGCGCCAGCAGCCAAGATCCCTACACTGGCTATGGCTACACCTTC	CASSQDPYTGYGYTF